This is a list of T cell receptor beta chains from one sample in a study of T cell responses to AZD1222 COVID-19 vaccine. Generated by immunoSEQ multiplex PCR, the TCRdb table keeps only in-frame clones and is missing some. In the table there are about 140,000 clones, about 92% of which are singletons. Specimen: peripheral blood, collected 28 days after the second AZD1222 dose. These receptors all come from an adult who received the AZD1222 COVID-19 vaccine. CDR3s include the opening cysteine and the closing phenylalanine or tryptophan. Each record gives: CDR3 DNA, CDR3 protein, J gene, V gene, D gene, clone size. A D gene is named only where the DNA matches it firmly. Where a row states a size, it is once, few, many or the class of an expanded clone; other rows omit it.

cdr3_nt: TGTGCCAGCAGCTCAGAGCCAAGTACCTACAGGGCGGATACGCAGTATTTT
cdr3_aa: CASSSEPSTYRADTQYF
j_call: TRBJ2-3
v_call: TRBV4-2
d_call: -
clone_size: -

cdr3_nt: TGTGCCAGCAGTGGTACGGGGGCGGCCGAGCAGTACTTC
cdr3_aa: CASSGTGAAEQYF
j_call: TRBJ2-7
v_call: TRBV2
d_call: -
clone_size: -

cdr3_nt: TGTGCCAGCAGCTCAGGGGGGTTAAGCACAGATACGCAGTATTTT
cdr3_aa: CASSSGGLSTDTQYF
j_call: TRBJ2-3
v_call: TRBV11-3
d_call: -
clone_size: -

cdr3_nt: TGTGCCAGCAGCTTAGGGAGGGGCCGGGCTTTCTCCTACGAGCAGTACTTC
cdr3_aa: CASSLGRGRAFSYEQYF
j_call: TRBJ2-7
v_call: TRBV7-8
d_call: -
clone_size: -

cdr3_nt: TGTGCCAGCAGTCGACACGAAGATAGCAATCAGCCCCAGCATTTT
cdr3_aa: CASSRHEDSNQPQHF
j_call: TRBJ1-5
v_call: TRBV6-2/TRBV6-3
d_call: -
clone_size: -

cdr3_nt: TGTGCCTGGCGACAGGGAAGCTCCTACAATGAGCAGTTCTTC
cdr3_aa: CAWRQGSSYNEQFF
j_call: TRBJ2-1
v_call: TRBV30
d_call: TRBD1
clone_size: -

cdr3_nt: TGTGCCAGCAGCTTAGTGTCACAGTTGGAGGAACAGCCCCAGCATTTT
cdr3_aa: CASSLVSQLEEQPQHF
j_call: TRBJ1-5
v_call: TRBV7-9
d_call: -
clone_size: -

cdr3_nt: TGCGCCAGCAGCCAAGATGGGAACACAGTACCTCCCACAGATACGCAGTATTTT
cdr3_aa: CASSQDGNTVPPTDTQYF
j_call: TRBJ2-3
v_call: TRBV4-1
d_call: -
clone_size: -

cdr3_nt: TGTGCCACCAGTGACCATCTCCAAGAGACCCAGTACTTC
cdr3_aa: CATSDHLQETQYF
j_call: TRBJ2-5
v_call: TRBV24-1
d_call: -
clone_size: -

cdr3_nt: TGTGCCAGCAGCCCATCGACAGGGTGGGGCACAGATACGCAGTATTTT
cdr3_aa: CASSPSTGWGTDTQYF
j_call: TRBJ2-3
v_call: TRBV11-3
d_call: TRBD1
clone_size: once

cdr3_nt: TGTGCCAGCAGTTATGGGGGAGGGGGGGCTAACTATGGCTACACCTTC
cdr3_aa: CASSYGGGGANYGYTF
j_call: TRBJ1-2
v_call: TRBV6-5
d_call: -
clone_size: few

cdr3_nt: TGTGCCAGCAGCCTGATGACAGGGGTAGAGGAAAAACTGTTTTTT
cdr3_aa: CASSLMTGVEEKLFF
j_call: TRBJ1-4
v_call: TRBV16
d_call: TRBD1
clone_size: -

cdr3_nt: TGTGCCAGCAGTTTAACCACCCCGGCCCTGGGCTACACCTTC
cdr3_aa: CASSLTTPALGYTF
j_call: TRBJ1-2
v_call: TRBV27
d_call: -
clone_size: -

cdr3_nt: TGTGCCTGGAACGTAGGGGTTGGTACTGAAGCTTTCTTT
cdr3_aa: CAWNVGVGTEAFF
j_call: TRBJ1-1
v_call: TRBV30
d_call: -
clone_size: -

cdr3_nt: TGTGCCAGCAGCGTGGGGGACTATGGCTACACCTTC
cdr3_aa: CASSVGDYGYTF
j_call: TRBJ1-2
v_call: TRBV28
d_call: -
clone_size: -

cdr3_nt: TGTGCCAGTTACAACCAGGGGGGTAACACTGAAGCTTTCTTT
cdr3_aa: CASYNQGGNTEAFF
j_call: TRBJ1-1
v_call: TRBV18
d_call: TRBD1
clone_size: -

cdr3_nt: TGTGCCAGCAGTTTAGGTCTGGGGGGGTCTCAGCCCCAGCATTTT
cdr3_aa: CASSLGLGGSQPQHF
j_call: TRBJ1-5
v_call: TRBV28
d_call: -
clone_size: -

cdr3_nt: TGTGCCAGCAGTTTAGCGGGCAATGAAAAACTGTTTTTT
cdr3_aa: CASSLAGNEKLFF
j_call: TRBJ1-4
v_call: TRBV12-3/TRBV12-4
d_call: -
clone_size: once

cdr3_nt: TGTGCCAGCAGTTTATCCGCCAGGGGGAGTCAGCGGGCCCAGTACTTC
cdr3_aa: CASSLSARGSQRAQYF
j_call: TRBJ2-5
v_call: TRBV28
d_call: -
clone_size: -

cdr3_nt: TGTGCCAGTAGTCTACGACAGAGCGGAGGAAACACCATATATTTT
cdr3_aa: CASSLRQSGGNTIYF
j_call: TRBJ1-3
v_call: TRBV19
d_call: -
clone_size: -

cdr3_nt: TGTGCCAGCAGCTTTGAAATGAGGACAGGGCCTTATAATTCACCCCTCCACTTT
cdr3_aa: CASSFEMRTGPYNSPLHF
j_call: TRBJ1-6
v_call: TRBV7-6
d_call: TRBD1
clone_size: -

cdr3_nt: TGTGCCAGCAGCTTAGACAGGGTTGAATACGAGCAGTACTTC
cdr3_aa: CASSLDRVEYEQYF
j_call: TRBJ2-7
v_call: TRBV7-2
d_call: -
clone_size: -

cdr3_nt: TGTGCCAGCAGTACTTTAGGGACAAAACCTCTCCACGTCTCCAATCAGCCCCAGCATTTT
cdr3_aa: CASSTLGTKPLHVSNQPQHF
j_call: TRBJ1-5
v_call: TRBV7-3
d_call: -
clone_size: -

cdr3_nt: TGTGCCAGCAGTCGTAGGGGGGCGGACAAACTGTTTTTT
cdr3_aa: CASSRRGADKLFF
j_call: TRBJ1-4
v_call: TRBV14
d_call: -
clone_size: -

cdr3_nt: TGTGCCAGCAGTTTGGCAGGTGGCCCGGACTATGGCTACACCTTC
cdr3_aa: CASSLAGGPDYGYTF
j_call: TRBJ1-2
v_call: TRBV28
d_call: -
clone_size: once

cdr3_nt: TGTGCCAGCAGTGAAGGGGCCGGGACGGTCTATGGCTACACCTTC
cdr3_aa: CASSEGAGTVYGYTF
j_call: TRBJ1-2
v_call: TRBV6-1
d_call: -
clone_size: -

cdr3_nt: TGTGCCAGCGCGGCAGAAAGTAATTCACCCCTCCACTTT
cdr3_aa: CASAAESNSPLHF
j_call: TRBJ1-6
v_call: TRBV6-5
d_call: -
clone_size: -

cdr3_nt: TGCGCCAGCAGCCTGACAGGGGCCCCCTACGAGCAGTACTTC
cdr3_aa: CASSLTGAPYEQYF
j_call: TRBJ2-7
v_call: TRBV5-1
d_call: TRBD1
clone_size: few

cdr3_nt: TGTGCCACCAGGTTACAGGGAGACACTGAAGCTTTCTTT
cdr3_aa: CATRLQGDTEAFF
j_call: TRBJ1-1
v_call: TRBV24-1
d_call: -
clone_size: -

cdr3_nt: TGTGCCAGCATGTGGAGCACCGGGACAGGGGGCGTGAGGGCGGAGGCTTTCTTT
cdr3_aa: CASMWSTGTGGVRAEAFF
j_call: TRBJ1-1
v_call: TRBV27
d_call: TRBD1
clone_size: -

cdr3_nt: TGTGCCAGCAGCCCGTACGATCTAGCAAATGAGCAGTTCTTC
cdr3_aa: CASSPYDLANEQFF
j_call: TRBJ2-1
v_call: TRBV5-6
d_call: -
clone_size: -

cdr3_nt: TGTGCCAGCAGCCAAGAACCCCTGGCGGGAACCATAGGGGATACGCAGTATTTT
cdr3_aa: CASSQEPLAGTIGDTQYF
j_call: TRBJ2-3
v_call: TRBV4-2
d_call: -
clone_size: -

cdr3_nt: TGTGCCAGCAGCACGACAGGGGAGGGAAGAGGAAAACTGTTTTTT
cdr3_aa: CASSTTGEGRGKLFF
j_call: TRBJ1-4
v_call: TRBV28
d_call: TRBD1
clone_size: -